Below, 17 T cell receptor beta chains from the same sample are listed, as sequenced in a study of Ad26.COV2.S vaccination and SARS-CoV-2 variants. The repertoire was sequenced with immunoSEQ multiplex PCR; TCRdb's copy has only in-frame clones and lacks some. The repertoire holds about 350,000 clones, with more than 75% as singletons. Treatment described: some 19 received Ad26.COV2.S at low or high dose, single or two shots; 5 received placebo; per-sample allocation not given. Each sample was drawn 63 days after the first injection (of vaccine or placebo). This specimen was peripheral blood, taken in a trial of Ad26.COV2.S vaccine versus placebo. The receptors originated from a person aged 18 to 59 who received the Ad26.COV2.S COVID-19 vaccine or a placebo.

This clone was counted a single time. This chain connects TRBV6-1 to TRBJ1-1; D is ambiguous. V lost 3 bases to trimming and J lost 2 bases, with 13 bases between them. The CDR3 length is 15 residues. Germline V gives CDR1 MNHNS, CDR2 SASEGT. The CDR3 region is CASSEAGSYNTEAFF. The CDR3 DNA sequence: TGTGCCAGCAGTGAGGCGGGCAGTTATAACACTGAAGCTTTCTTT.

The chain links TRBV5-6 to TRBJ2-7; no definite D call. The ends were cut back, 2 bases at V and 4 bases at J, with 10 bases in the middle. This CDR3 is 13 amino acids long. Germline V CDR1 and CDR2: SGHDT, YYEEEE. CDR3 residues: CASSLPHIYEQYF. CDR3 DNA: TGTGCCAGCAGCTTACCCCATATATACGAGCAGTACTTC.

The chain links TRBV7-8 to TRBJ2-5; a possible D gene is TRBD2 (5 bases). Trimming took off 1 base at V and 1 base at J, with 7 bases between the two ends. Per germline, CDR1 SGHVS and CDR2 FQNEAQ. This CDR3 contains 14 residues. DNA for the CDR3: TGTGCCAGCAGCTTAGAAGGGAGCCAAGAGACCCAGTACTTC. Amino acid sequence: CASSLEGSQETQYF.

This sequence joins TRBV5-1 and TRBJ2-7; D is ambiguous. V lost 0 bases and J 7 bases, leaving 17 bases between the germline ends. This CDR3 is built from 15 residues. Germline CDR1 reads SGHRS; CDR2 reads YFSETQ. The CDR3 coding sequence is TGCGCCAGCAGCTTGGAGGGTTGGACCTCTGGTGAGCAGTACTTC. Protein product: CASSLEGWTSGEQYF.

The sample holds a few counts of this clone. The rearrangement uses TRBV12-3 or TRBV12-4 and TRBJ1-2; a weak D match, TRBD1 (6 bases). This CDR3 is 13 amino acids long. Trimming pared 6 bases from V and 7 bases from J, leaving 15 bases between. The CDR3 DNA sequence: TGTGCCAGCAGCAGACCCGACAGGTCTGGCTACACCTTC. As protein: CASSRPDRSGYTF.

This chain joins TRBV6-5 and TRBJ2-1; 8 bases map to TRBD2. The CDR3 is 15 residues long. Germline assignment: CDR1 MNHEY and CDR2 SVGAGI. V lost 2 bases, J lost 5 bases, and 5 bases stayed unmatched. The CDR3 DNA sequence: TGTGCCAGCAGTTACGGGGCGGGGGGCCACAATGAGCAGTTCTTC. It yields the protein CASSYGAGGHNEQFF.

To note about this clone: The junction and the germline gene differ at one end; a read error may be behind it. The V and J genes are TRBV5-6 and TRBJ1-2; 8 nucleotides match TRBD1. Germline V lookup: CDR1 SGHDT, CDR2 YYEEEE. This CDR3 contains 12 residues. The CDR3 region is CASSLAVGQDLF. The DNA of the CDR3 is TGTGCCAGCAGCTTGGCCGTGGGACAGGACCTCTTC.

The CDR3 sequence: CASSFPGTNEQYF. CDR3 nucleotides: TGTGCCAGCAGCTTTCCAGGCACCAACGAGCAGTACTTC. The genes are TRBV5-8 and TRBJ2-7; D gene unclear. Trimming shortened V by 2 bases and J by 5 bases, and 11 bases separated the two germline ends. This CDR3 has 13 amino acids. Germline assignment: CDR1 SGHTS and CDR2 YDEGEE.

The genes are TRBV9 and TRBJ1-1; D uncertain. The germline gives CDR1 SGDLS, CDR2 YYNGEE. Trimming removed 0 bases at V and 1 base at J, with 13 bases between. This CDR3 comprises 16 residues. The CDR3 loop is CASSVAIGQQNTEAFF. The CDR3 DNA sequence: TGTGCCAGCAGCGTAGCAATCGGGCAGCAGAACACTGAAGCTTTCTTT.

The V call is TRBV5-8, the J call TRBJ1-2; the D gene is possibly TRBD1 (5 bases). Trimming cost V 2 bases and J 0 bases, with 11 bases left between them. Germline loops: CDR1 SGHTS, CDR2 YDEGEE. The CDR3 contains 15 residues. The CDR3 DNA sequence: TGTGCCAGCAGCTTCCAGGGATCCACTAACTATGGCTACACCTTC. This encodes CASSFQGSTNYGYTF. The full variable domain, in which reference TRBV5-8 and TRBJ1-2 provide the parts outside the CDR3, is EAGVTQSPTHLIKTRGQQATLRCSPISGHTSVYWYQQALGLGLQFLLWYDEGEERNRGNFPPRFSGRQFPNYSSELNVNALELEDSALYLCASSFQGSTNYGYTFGSGTRLTVV.

This chain uses TRBV5-4 with TRBJ2-5, with D perhaps TRBD1 or TRBD2 (6 bases each). Trimming shortened V by 0 bases and J by 1 base, and 13 bases separated the two germline ends. In germline, CDR1 is SGHNT, CDR2 YYREEE (reference sequence). CDR3 length: 16 residues. The CDR3 coding sequence is TGTGCCAGCAGCTTGGCCGTCGGGGGCCGCCAAGAGACCCAGTACTTC. This translates into CASSLAVGGRQETQYF.

This chain links TRBV19 with TRBJ1-4, with TRBD1 matching over 7 bases. Germline V gene lookup returns CDR1 LNHDA and CDR2 SQIVND (reference sequence). The CDR3 has 15 amino acids. V dropped 4 bases and J dropped 5; count of bases not matched to a gene: 7. The CDR3 spells CASSRGTEKNEKLFF. CDR3 bases: TGTGCCAGTAGTAGAGGGACAGAAAAGAATGAAAAACTGTTTTTT.

The chain is built from TRBV5-4 and TRBJ1-4; 7 nucleotides line up with TRBD1. Per the germline V gene, CDR1 is SGHNT and CDR2 is YYREEE (reference sequence). V shed 4 bases, J shed 1 base, and the junction held 4 bases outside the gene matches. The CDR3 runs 15 residues. This chain's CDR3 is CASSPRQGTNEKLFF. The CDR3 nucleotides read TGTGCCAGCAGCCCTAGACAGGGAACTAATGAAAAACTGTTTTTT.

The chain joins TRBV5-8 to TRBJ2-3, with 7 bases fitting TRBD1. The J segment lost 7 bases and the V segment lost 4 bases, leaving 3 bases of the junction unmatched. This CDR3 is built from 12 residues. CDR1 and CDR2 from the germline V gene are SGHTS and YDEGEE. The CDR3 sequence: CASSRGLNTQYF. Written as DNA, the CDR3 is TGTGCCAGCAGCAGGGGGCTGAATACGCAGTATTTT.

This chain uses TRBV6-6 with TRBJ2-7; the D gene is possibly TRBD2 (5 bases). CDR1 is MNHNY and CDR2 is SVGAGI in the germline V gene (reference sequence). The CDR3 covers 13 residues. V was cut by 7 bases and J by 4 bases, with 14 bases left in between. CDR3 protein: CASTRTAVYEQYF. The CDR3 region has the DNA TGTGCCAGCACCCGAACAGCGGTTTACGAGCAGTACTTC.

This clone was seen a few times. The V call is TRBV7-9, the J call TRBJ1-2, with D uncertain. V lost 2 bases to trimming and J lost 5 bases, with 21 bases between them. The germline V gene encodes CDR1 SEHNR and CDR2 FQNEAQ (reference sequence). The CDR3 loop spans 17 amino acids. CDR3 in DNA: TGTGCCAGCAGCTTATCACTTTCTGGAACTCTAGGATATGGCTACACCTTC. This encodes CASSLSLSGTLGYGYTF. Looking up the rest from reference TRBV7-9 and TRBJ1-2 gives the full variable domain: DTGVSQNPRHKITKRGQNVTFRCDPISEHNRLYWYRQTLGQGPEFLTYFQNEAQLEKSRLLSDRFSAERPKGSFSTLEIQRTEQGDSAMYLCASSLSLSGTLGYGYTFGSGTRLTVV.

The chain uses TRBV2 and TRBJ1-2, with D tentatively TRBD1 (6 bases). CDR3 length equals 16 residues. The V and J ends lost 3 bases and 1 base respectively, with 15 bases between them. The germline CDR1 and CDR2 sequences are SNHLY and FYNNEI. CDR3: CASSDSLTGINYGYTF. In DNA, the CDR3 is TGTGCCAGCAGTGACTCTCTGACAGGTATTAACTATGGCTACACCTTC.